The clone carrying this T cell receptor (beta chain) came up many times. No antigen is known for it. After template switching added a universal primer site, the resulting cDNA carried unique molecular identifiers. TCRdb reanalysed the 5' RACE reads using MiXCR and keeps one entry per CDR3 protein. Found here are 450,000 or so distinct CDR3 sequences, approximately 15% of them singletons; the top ten hold about 0.97%. The data were taken from a study of identical twins. Study-wide points: The authors noted that invariant MAIT and iNKT cells could partly confound zero-insertion analyses. The study found excess low generation probability among twin-shared out-of-frame alpha sequences. Twins showed weaker excess sharing in their beta out-of-frame sequences.

The germline CDR1 and CDR2 sequences are LNHNV and YYDKDF (reference sequence). Trimming removed 4 bases from V and 2 bases from J, with 9 bases in between. The CDR3 length is 14 residues. The same specimen was also included in a second study, on yellow fever vaccine responses in identical twins.

Sequencing used CD4+ T cells sorted from blood. This clonotype originated in a woman younger than 35 in good health. The V call is TRBV15, the J call TRBJ2-1, with D unclear. CDR3 protein: CATSTPRPYNEQFF. The CDR3 nucleotides read TGTGCCACCAGCACGCCGAGGCCCTACAATGAGCAGTTCTTC.